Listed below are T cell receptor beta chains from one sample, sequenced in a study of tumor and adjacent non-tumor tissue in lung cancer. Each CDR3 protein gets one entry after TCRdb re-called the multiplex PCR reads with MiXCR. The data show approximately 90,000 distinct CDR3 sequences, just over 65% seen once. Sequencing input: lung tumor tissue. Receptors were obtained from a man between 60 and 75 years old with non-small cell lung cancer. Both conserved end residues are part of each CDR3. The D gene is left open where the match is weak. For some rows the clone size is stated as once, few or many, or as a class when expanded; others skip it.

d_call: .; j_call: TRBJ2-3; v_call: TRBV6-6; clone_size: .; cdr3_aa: CASSYGDYSFDTDTQYF; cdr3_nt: TGTGCCAGCAGTTACGGGGATTACAGTTTCGACACAGATACGCAGTATTTT
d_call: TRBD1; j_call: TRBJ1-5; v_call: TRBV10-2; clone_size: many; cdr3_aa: CASSEGTGWNQPQHF; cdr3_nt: TGCGCCAGCAGTGAGGGGACAGGGTGGAATCAGCCCCAGCATTTT
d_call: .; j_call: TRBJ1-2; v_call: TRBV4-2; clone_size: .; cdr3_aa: CASNQDLVGASYGYTF; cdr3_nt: TGTGCCAGCAACCAAGATCTTGTGGGAGCTAGCTATGGCTACACCTTC
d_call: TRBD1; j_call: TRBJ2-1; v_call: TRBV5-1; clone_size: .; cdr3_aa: CAIRKPGTGLYNEEFF; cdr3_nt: TGCGCCATCAGAAAACCCGGGACAGGGCTCTACAATGAGGAGTTCTTC
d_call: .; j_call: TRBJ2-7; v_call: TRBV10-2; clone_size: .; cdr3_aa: CASSERTTGPYEQYF; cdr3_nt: TGCGCCAGCAGTGAACGCACGACGGGCCCCTACGAGCAATACTTC
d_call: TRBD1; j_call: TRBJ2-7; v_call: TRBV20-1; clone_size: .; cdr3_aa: CSLRDRGVSEQYF; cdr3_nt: TGCAGTCTTAGGGACAGGGGAGTTTCCGAGCAGTACTTC
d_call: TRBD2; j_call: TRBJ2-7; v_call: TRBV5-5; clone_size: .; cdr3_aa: CASSLTGRTSGTYEQYF; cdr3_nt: TGTGCCAGCAGCTTGACGGGAAGGACTAGCGGGACCTACGAGCAGTACTTC
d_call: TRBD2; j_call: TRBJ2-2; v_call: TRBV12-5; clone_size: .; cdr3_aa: CASGTAGTNSGELFF; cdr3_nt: TGTGCTAGTGGAACAGCGGGAACGAACAGCGGGGAGCTATTTTTT
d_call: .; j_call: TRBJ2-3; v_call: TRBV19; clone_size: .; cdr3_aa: CASSIKQGNQPQYF; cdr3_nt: TGTGCCAGTAGTATAAAACAGGGAAATCAGCCCCAGTATTTT
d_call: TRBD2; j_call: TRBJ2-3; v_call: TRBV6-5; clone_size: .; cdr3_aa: CASTPLGTRGYADTQYF; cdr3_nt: TGTGCCAGCACCCCCCTAGGGACTAGGGGTTACGCAGATACGCAGTATTTT
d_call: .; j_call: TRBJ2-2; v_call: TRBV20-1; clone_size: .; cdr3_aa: CSARDGSGYTGELFF; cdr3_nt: TGCAGTGCTAGAGATGGGTCGGGGTACACCGGGGAGCTGTTTTTT
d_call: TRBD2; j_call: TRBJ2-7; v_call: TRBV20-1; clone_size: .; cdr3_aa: CSARGIGTSWGTYEQYF; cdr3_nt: TGCAGTGCTAGAGGTATTGGGACTAGCTGGGGTACCTACGAGCAGTACTTC
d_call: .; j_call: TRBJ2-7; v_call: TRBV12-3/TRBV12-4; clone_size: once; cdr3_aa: CVRSPGFTYEQYF; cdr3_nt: TGTGTCAGGAGTCCAGGGTTCACCTACGAGCAGTACTTC
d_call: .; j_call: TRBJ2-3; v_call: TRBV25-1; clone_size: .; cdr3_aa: CASSASYTDTQYF; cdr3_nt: TGTGCCAGCAGCGCGTCCTACACAGATACGCAGTATTTT
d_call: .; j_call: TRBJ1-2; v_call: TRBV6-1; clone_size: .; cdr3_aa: CASSESLGDYGYTF; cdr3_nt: TGTGCCAGTAGTGAAAGTCTGGGGGACTATGGCTACACCTTC
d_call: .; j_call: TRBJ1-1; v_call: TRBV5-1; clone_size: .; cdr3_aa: CASSTQAATPLNTEAFF; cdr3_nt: TGCGCCAGCAGCACCCAGGCAGCCACCCCCCTGAACACTGAAGCTTTCTTT